This TCR beta chain comes out of a study of cytomegalovirus exposure and HLA in healthy donors. General observations from the study: In a later analysis, V- and J-gene trimming of beta chains associated with a DCLRE1C missense variant, replicated independently. Specificity for CMV antigens was confirmed in vitro for three of the CMV-associated chains.

Turning to this clone: What it binds is unknown.

This CDR3 has 19 amino acids. CDR1 and CDR2 (germline): SGHRS, YFSETQ. With 6 bases removed from V and 2 bases from J, the gap between germline ends came to 24 bases. The PCR employed 60 Vbeta primers together with 13 Jbeta primers. Profiling relied on immunoSEQ multiplex PCR, and the TCRdb table lists in-frame clones only, not all of them. The sample lists around 150,000 clones, roughly 82% occurring once. The TCR comes from a man aged 50-59 years in good health and CMV-seropositive. The specimen sequenced was PBMCs. J is TRBJ2-6 and V is TRBV5-1, with D tentatively TRBD2 (7 bases). The CDR3: CASTPGGRILRAGANVLTF. The CDR3 nucleotides are TGCGCCAGCACGCCGGGGGGCAGGATCTTAAGAGCTGGGGCCAACGTCCTGACTTTC.